A selection of T cell receptor beta chains follows, all from one sample in a study of blood T cell repertoires in COVID-19. Data came from immunoSEQ multiplex PCR; TCRdb stores just in-frame clones and leaves some out. The table records some 46,000 clones, 87% of them present only once. Sample: peripheral blood. Receptors originate from a human donor in a cohort sampled during active COVID-19. Both conserved end residues are part of each CDR3. Each record gives: J gene, V gene, clone size, D gene, CDR3 protein, CDR3 DNA. The D gene is left open where the match is weak. A row's size may be missing; if present it is once, few, many or a size class.

TRBJ2-3,TRBV7-2,NA,TRBD2,CASSLARLAGWGTDTQYF,TGTGCCAGCAGCTTAGCGAGGTTAGCGGGATGGGGCACAGATACGCAGTATTTT
TRBJ2-7,TRBV27,NA,TRBD2,CASSPGTSGRYEQYF,TGTGCCAGCAGTCCGGGGACTAGCGGTCGATACGAGCAGTACTTC
TRBJ1-1,TRBV10-3,NA,TRBD1,CAIRERGLRTEAFF,TGTGCCATCAGAGAGAGGGGGCTAAGGACTGAAGCTTTCTTT
TRBJ2-1,TRBV7-2,NA,TRBD2,CASSLIASGMAPYNEQFF,TGTGCCAGCAGCTTAATTGCTAGCGGGATGGCCCCTTACAATGAGCAGTTCTTC
TRBJ2-3,TRBV27,NA,NA,CASRRATTDTQYF,TGTGCCAGCAGGAGGGCAACCACAGATACGCAGTATTTT
TRBJ1-2,TRBV6-5,NA,NA,CASSYSGRSSGYTF,TGTGCCAGCAGTTACTCTGGCAGGTCGAGCGGCTACACCTTC
TRBJ2-1,TRBV6-2/TRBV6-3,NA,NA,CASSYAPGPTREQFF,TGTGCCAGCAGTTACGCCCCGGGTCCCACGAGGGAGCAGTTCTTC
TRBJ2-5,TRBV7-6,NA,NA,CASSGHRDNQETQYF,TGTGCCAGCAGCGGACACAGGGACAACCAAGAGACCCAGTACTTC
TRBJ1-2,TRBV28,NA,NA,CASSPLFTF,TGTGCCAGCAGTCCCCTGTTCACCTTC
TRBJ2-1,TRBV6-5,NA,NA,CASSRDTEQFF,TGTGCCAGCAGTCGGGACACTGAGCAGTTCTTC
TRBJ2-7,TRBV7-2,NA,TRBD1,CASSLGTGGSYEQYF,TGTGCCAGCAGCTTAGGGACAGGGGGCTCCTACGAGCAGTACTTC
TRBJ2-4,TRBV18,NA,TRBD1,CASSPVSPGGIAKNIQYF,TGTGCCAGCTCACCAGTGTCCCCAGGGGGAATAGCCAAAAACATTCAGTACTTC
TRBJ1-6,TRBV27,NA,TRBD1,CASSLSQGAVGMESSPLHF,TGTGCCAGCAGTTTGAGTCAGGGGGCTGTCGGCATGGAGAGTTCACCCCTCCACTTT
TRBJ2-1,TRBV18,NA,NA,CASSLGQGPNNEQFF,TGTGCCAGCTCTCTAGGTCAGGGGCCTAACAATGAGCAGTTCTTC
TRBJ2-2,TRBV24-1,NA,NA,CATSPWGDTGELFF,TGTGCCACCAGCCCCTGGGGAGACACCGGGGAGCTGTTTTTT
TRBJ1-6,TRBV3-1/TRBV3-2,NA,NA,CASSQGADTPLHF,TGTGCCAGCAGCCAAGGTGCGGATACACCCCTCCACTTT
TRBJ1-1,TRBV3-1/TRBV3-2,NA,NA,CASSQGSRNTEAFF,TGTGCCAGCAGCCAAGGTTCTAGGAACACTGAAGCTTTCTTT
TRBJ2-3,TRBV7-9,NA,NA,CASSATPGHTLDTQYF,TGTGCCAGCAGCGCGACCCCGGGACACACCTTAGATACGCAGTATTTT
TRBJ2-1,TRBV9,NA,TRBD2,CASSVDVAGGLGEQFF,TGTGCCAGCAGCGTAGACGTCGCGGGAGGGCTGGGTGAGCAGTTCTTC
TRBJ1-5,TRBV19,NA,TRBD1,CASRDRGPYSNQPQHF,TGTGCCAGTAGGGACAGGGGGCCTTATAGCAATCAGCCCCAGCATTTT
TRBJ2-7,TRBV15,NA,NA,CATSRDRGSYEQYF,TGTGCCACCAGCAGAGATCGGGGGTCCTACGAGCAGTACTTC
TRBJ2-3,TRBV11-3,NA,TRBD2,CASSLDWGLAGVTDTQYF,TGTGCCAGCAGCTTAGACTGGGGACTAGCGGGAGTCACAGATACGCAGTATTTT
TRBJ2-7,TRBV7-9,NA,TRBD2,CASSLNSGSGVEQYF,TGTGCCAGCAGCTTAAATAGCGGGAGTGGCGTCGAGCAGTACTTC
TRBJ2-5,TRBV7-6,NA,TRBD2,CASSQLTSGSGVETQYF,TGTGCCAGCAGCCAACTGACTAGCGGGAGTGGGGTAGAGACCCAGTACTTC
TRBJ2-7,TRBV10-1,few,NA,CASSDSPYEQYF,TGCGCCAGCAGCGACAGCCCCTACGAGCAGTACTTC
TRBJ2-5,TRBV6-5,once,NA,CASSYSPGVRETQYF,TGTGCCAGCAGTTACTCGCCAGGGGTCCGGGAGACCCAGTACTTC
TRBJ1-2,TRBV6-5,NA,TRBD1,CASSYSKGQGYGYTF,TGTGCCAGCAGTTACTCGAAGGGACAGGGCTATGGCTACACCTTC
TRBJ2-1,TRBV7-8,NA,TRBD2,CASSRGSYNEQFF,TGTGCCAGCAGCCGCGGGAGTTACAATGAGCAGTTCTTC
TRBJ2-2,TRBV10-1,NA,NA,CASSDLTGELFF,TGCGCCAGCAGTGATCTAACCGGGGAGCTGTTTTTT
TRBJ2-7,TRBV7-2,few,NA,CASSYQAGASYEQYF,TGTGCCAGCAGCTATCAGGCAGGGGCCTCCTACGAGCAGTACTTC
TRBJ2-3,TRBV29-1,NA,NA,CSVEDRGSTSDTQYF,TGCAGCGTTGAAGATCGTGGCTCGACTTCGGATACGCAGTATTTT
TRBJ1-4,TRBV3-1/TRBV3-2,NA,NA,CASSPLSGSLLATNEKLFF,TGTGCCAGCAGCCCACTCTCCGGGAGCCTTCTTGCAACTAATGAAAAACTGTTTTTT
TRBJ1-1,TRBV7-2,NA,NA,CASSPGGVMNTEAFF,TGTGCCAGCAGCCCAGGAGGGGTCATGAACACTGAAGCTTTCTTT
TRBJ2-1,TRBV28,NA,NA,CAIPQDSWDEQFF,TGTGCCATCCCACAGGATTCCTGGGATGAGCAGTTCTTC
TRBJ1-1,TRBV27,NA,TRBD1,CASSQDRVIGTEAFF,TGTGCCAGCAGCCAGGACAGGGTAATAGGCACTGAAGCTTTCTTT
TRBJ2-1,TRBV28,NA,TRBD1,CASTGTDPISYNEQFF,TGTGCCAGCACCGGGACAGACCCTATCTCCTACAATGAGCAGTTCTTC
TRBJ1-1,TRBV29-1,NA,NA,CSGGSGTEAFF,TGCAGCGGGGGTTCCGGCACTGAAGCTTTCTTT
TRBJ1-1,TRBV5-1,NA,TRBD1,CASSAGGRQGGTEAFF,TGCGCCAGCAGCGCGGGGGGACGACAGGGCGGCACTGAAGCTTTCTTT
TRBJ2-1,TRBV29-1,NA,TRBD2,CSVSGGSRNEQFF,TGCAGCGTTTCTGGCGGGAGCAGGAATGAGCAGTTCTTC
TRBJ2-1,TRBV10-1,NA,NA,CASSQTYNEQFF,TGCGCCAGCAGCCAGACCTACAATGAGCAGTTCTTC
TRBJ2-3,TRBV5-6,NA,TRBD2,CASSSGTSGVSTDTQYF,TGTGCCAGCAGCTCGGGGACTAGCGGAGTTAGCACAGATACGCAGTATTTT
TRBJ1-5,TRBV2,NA,TRBD1,CASTGVNQPQHF,TGTGCCTCAACAGGGGTCAATCAGCCCCAGCATTTT
TRBJ2-1,TRBV10-3,NA,NA,CAISESSYNEQFF,TGTGCCATCAGTGAGTCGAGCTACAATGAGCAGTTCTTC
TRBJ1-5,TRBV20-1,few,NA,CSASGAADQPQHF,TGCAGTGCTAGTGGGGCAGCGGATCAGCCCCAGCATTTT
TRBJ2-1,TRBV9,NA,NA,CASSVGGGEQFF,TGTGCCAGCAGCGTAGGAGGAGGTGAGCAGTTCTTC
TRBJ2-3,TRBV29-1,NA,NA,CSVDLITDTQYF,TGCAGCGTTGACCTTATCACAGATACGCAGTATTTT
TRBJ2-7,TRBV18,NA,TRBD1,CASSPETGFEQYF,TGTGCCAGCTCACCAGAGACAGGGTTCGAGCAGTACTTC
TRBJ2-5,TRBV10-3,NA,TRBD2,CAISPWGAGGPQETQYF,TGTGCCATCAGTCCTTGGGGGGCGGGAGGGCCGCAGGAGACCCAGTACTTC
TRBJ1-4,TRBV5-8,NA,TRBD1,CASSLWTGGGEKLFF,TGTGCCAGCAGCCTATGGACAGGGGGCGGTGAAAAACTGTTTTTT
TRBJ2-2,TRBV4-1,NA,NA,CASTSEEAGELFF,TGCGCCAGCACCTCCGAGGAGGCCGGGGAGCTGTTTTTT
TRBJ2-4,TRBV27,NA,TRBD2,CASITSGRTKNIQYF,TGTGCCAGCATAACTAGCGGGAGGACCAAAAACATTCAGTACTTC
TRBJ2-5,TRBV15,NA,TRBD2,CATSGATSGKETQYF,TGTGCCACCAGCGGAGCGACTAGCGGAAAAGAGACCCAGTACTTC
TRBJ1-6,TRBV5-1,NA,NA,CASSEAGTTNSPLHF,TGCGCCAGCAGCGAGGCCGGGACAACAAATTCACCCCTCCACTTT
TRBJ2-1,TRBV4-1,NA,TRBD2,CASSQDSTSGSYNEQFF,TGCGCCAGCAGCCAAGACTCGACTAGCGGGAGCTACAATGAGCAGTTCTTC
TRBJ2-4,TRBV28,NA,NA,CASSPLTGIAKNIQYF,TGTGCCAGCAGTCCCCTGACAGGAATAGCCAAAAACATTCAGTACTTC
TRBJ2-2,TRBV7-7,few,NA,CATMKGLNTGELFF,TGTGCCACTATGAAAGGACTCAACACCGGGGAGCTGTTTTTT